The clone carrying this TCR beta chain was recorded a few times. No antigen is known for it. The data belong to a study of regulatory T cells. General study points: In patients, unique TRB V-J pairs were restricted and V/J usage skewed, especially in Tregs. In CD3G-deficient patients, conventional CD4+ T cells were enriched for hydrophobic CDR3 residues at positions 6 and 7.

Trimming removed 5 bases from V and 1 base from J, with 8 bases in between. Germline V lookup: CDR1 SGHVS, CDR2 FQNEAQ. This CDR3 has 13 residues. Primers: 52 TRBV forward and 13 TRBJ reverse. Profiling relied on immunoSEQ multiplex PCR, and the TCRdb table lists in-frame clones only, not all of them. The table includes about 29,000 clones, 80% to 95% detected once. The sample taken for sequencing was conventional CD4+ T cells sorted from blood. This TCR derives from a person between 18 and 30 years old with CD3G deficiency. The rearrangement joins TRBV7-8 to TRBJ1-1, with D perhaps matching TRBD1 (5 bases). CDR3 sequence (DNA): TGTGCCAGCAGCATCGGACAGAACACTGAAGCTTTCTTT. It is translated as CASSIGQNTEAFF.